The 27 T cell receptor beta chains in this list originate from one sample, sequenced in a study of blood T cells in healthy people across ages. Then a second PCR, running roughly 7 to 12 cycles, was carried out with a sample-barcoded 5' primer and a J-beta primer mix. From the 5' RACE reads, TCRdb called clonotypes with MiXCR, one entry per CDR3 protein. The sample comprises 1.5 million or so distinct CDR3 sequences, approximately 38% of which are singletons, and 7% to 9% rests with the top ten. Sample: blood. Receptor source: a woman between 18 and 29 years old in good health.

This clonotype was detected only a few times. The chain uses TRBV12-3 or TRBV12-4 and TRBJ2-5; D is ambiguous. The J call is in doubt because the DNA end fits TRBJ2-7 better. This CDR3 is built from 11 residues. The CDR3 region has the DNA TGTGCCAGCAGTTGGTCCGTCGAGCAGTACTTC. It specifies CASSWSVEQYF.

V is TRBV9 and J is TRBJ2-5; D might be TRBD1 (6 bases). Germline CDR1 SGDLS, CDR2 YYNGEE. The CDR3 contains 19 residues. Trimming left V 3 bases short and J 0 bases short, with 24 bases between. In DNA form, the CDR3 reads TGTGCCAGCAGCGCTAATCCGGGACATGGGGGTTACCACCAAGAGACCCAGTACTTC. This translates into CASSANPGHGGYHQETQYF.

CDR3 loop: CASSPEAAQSYEQYF. As DNA, the CDR3 is TGTGCCAGCTCACCAGAGGCGGCTCAGTCCTACGAGCAGTACTTC. The rearrangement links TRBV18 to TRBJ2-7, with no clear D. The CDR3 extends over 15 amino acids. Per the germline V gene, CDR1 is KGHSH and CDR2 is LQKENI. Trimming pared 2 bases from V and 1 base from J, leaving 12 bases between.

This clonotype turned up a few times. The rearrangement links TRBV14 to TRBJ2-1; a weak D match, TRBD2 (6 bases). V lost 5 bases to trimming and J lost 7 bases, with 24 bases between them. Per the germline V gene, CDR1 is SGHDN and CDR2 is FVKESK. This CDR3 comprises 17 residues. DNA of the CDR3: TGTGCCAGCAGCGACCCCGGGACGCGACTTGGACTAAATGAGCAGTTCTTC. This gives the protein CASSDPGTRLGLNEQFF. Using reference TRBV14 and TRBJ2-1 for the parts outside the CDR3, the full variable domain is EAGVTQFPSHSVIEKGQTVTLRCDPISGHDNLYWYRRVMGKEIKFLLHFVKESKQDESGMPNNRFLAERTGGTYSTLKVQPAELEDSGVYFCASSDPGTRLGLNEQFFGPGTRLTVL.

This chain uses TRBV10-3 with TRBJ2-5, with 13 positions matching TRBD2. The V segment lost 2 bases and the J segment 5 bases; nucleotides outside the gene matches: 8. CDR3 length: 17 residues. The germline V gene has CDR1 ENHRY and CDR2 SYGVKD. CDR3 DNA sequence: TGTGCCATCAGTGAGCCGGGACTAGCGGGATTGAGGGAGACCCAGTACTTC. Protein: CAISEPGLAGLRETQYF.

This clonotype occurred a few times. J is TRBJ1-2 and V is TRBV12-3 or TRBV12-4; D gene unclear. CDR3 length equals 11 residues. Trimming stripped 6 bases from V and 4 bases from J, with 6 bases between. The CDR3 here is CASRSIYGYTF. The DNA for the CDR3 is TGTGCCAGCAGGTCGATCTATGGCTACACCTTC.

This clonotype occurred a few times. The chain combines TRBV12-3 or TRBV12-4 with TRBJ1-2; D uncertain. Deletions cut 3 bases from V and 6 bases from J, with 20 bases between. CDR3 length: 16 residues. CDR3 coding DNA: TGTGCCAGCAGTTTCAGCGTTTCCTCGGGCCGTCATGGCTACACCTTC. This codes for CASSFSVSSGRHGYTF.

V usage is TRBV5-5 and J usage is TRBJ2-7; D possibly corresponds to TRBD2 (6 bases). This CDR3 is 14 amino acids long. Germline V gene data show CDR1 as SGHKS and CDR2 as YYEKEE (reference sequence). V gave up 2 bases and J gave up 3 bases, with 12 bases separating them. This CDR3 is CASSFTGEFYEQYF. The CDR3, as DNA: TGTGCCAGCAGCTTCACGGGAGAGTTCTACGAGCAGTACTTC.

The V gene is TRBV28, the J gene TRBJ2-1; D gene unclear. The CDR3 consists of 12 residues. The V gene lost 5 bases and the J gene lost 13 bases, with 15 bases spanning the gap. CDR1 MDHEN and CDR2 SYDVKM come from the germline V gene. The CDR3 sequence is CASSQPRRAQFF. The CDR3 bases are TGTGCCAGCAGTCAACCCCGACGGGCCCAGTTCTTC.

Only a few counts were recorded for this clonotype. This chain joins TRBV12-3 or TRBV12-4 and TRBJ1-5; D is ambiguous. CDR3 size: 14 residues. Trimming left V 8 bases short and J 0 bases short, with 11 bases between. Written as DNA, the CDR3 is TGTGCCAGCGCAACGGGCAGTAGCAATCAGCCCCAGCATTTT. This codes for CASATGSSNQPQHF.

This clonotype was counted a few times. The chain recombines TRBV7-9 with TRBJ2-3, with D perhaps TRBD1 (6 bases). Trimming cost V 7 bases and J 0 bases, with 20 bases left between them. Germline CDR1 and CDR2: SEHNR and FQNEAQ (reference sequence). This CDR3 comprises 17 residues. In nucleotides, the CDR3 is TGTGCCAGCAAAAAAACGGGCAGGGGACGTAGCACAGATACGCAGTATTTT. This encodes CASKKTGRGRSTDTQYF.

The chain employs TRBV9 and TRBJ2-1; a possible D gene is TRBD2 (7 bases). V lost 3 bases and J 3 bases, leaving 16 bases between the germline ends. Germline V gives CDR1 SGDLS, CDR2 YYNGEE. This CDR3 has 16 amino acids. CDR3 loop: CASSAEGGLLYNEQFF. The CDR3 nucleotides are TGTGCCAGCAGCGCCGAGGGGGGGTTACTCTACAATGAGCAGTTCTTC.

This clonotype was observed a few times. The V and J genes are TRBV5-1 and TRBJ2-2; 9 nucleotides agree with TRBD2. Trimming cost V 0 bases and J 3 bases; bases outside gene matches: 0. Looked up from germline, CDR1 is SGHRS and CDR2 is YFSETQ. The CDR3 extends over 15 amino acids. CDR3 in amino acids: CASSLERGDTGELFF. The CDR3 DNA reads TGCGCCAGCAGCTTGGAGCGGGGGGACACCGGGGAGCTGTTTTTT.

CDR3 in amino acids: CASSLIPGSQGTTEAFF. The DNA of the CDR3 is TGTGCCAGCAGCTTGATACCTGGTAGTCAGGGGACCACTGAAGCTTTCTTT. The gene calls are TRBV5-5 and TRBJ1-1, with a possible D match to TRBD1 (6 bases). Looked up from germline, CDR1 is SGHKS and CDR2 is YYEKEE (reference sequence). The germline V and J ends were trimmed by 1 base and 4 bases, with 20 bases remaining between them. The length of the CDR3 is 17 residues.

V usage is TRBV6-6 and J usage is TRBJ1-1, with D unclear. The CDR3 contains 13 residues. V dropped 5 bases and J dropped 4 bases, with 11 bases sitting between them. Germline CDR1 MNHNY, CDR2 SVGAGI (reference sequence). CDR3 loop: CASSDGNPTEAFF. In DNA form, the CDR3 reads TGTGCCAGCAGTGACGGGAACCCCACTGAAGCTTTCTTT.

About this clonotype itself: A read error may account for a junction end that differs from germline. This sequence joins TRBV7-3 and TRBJ1-2; 9 positions match TRBD1. The CDR3 covers 13 residues. Germline loops: CDR1 SGHTA, CDR2 FQGTGA. The CDR3 DNA reads TGTACCAGCAGCTCCACAGGGGGCAATGGCTACACCTTC. It translates to CTSSSTGGNGYTF.

This clonotype was detected ten times or more. The chain carries TRBV7-2 and TRBJ1-1; tentative D call: TRBD1 (5 bases). The CDR3 totals 15 residues. The germline gives CDR1 SGHTA, CDR2 FQGNSA. Between the trimmed V and J ends, which lost 3 bases and 2 bases, there was a span of 13 bases. The CDR3, as DNA: TGTGCCAGCAGCTTGTCAGGGACGGTTAACACTGAAGCTTTCTTT. Residues: CASSLSGTVNTEAFF. The full variable domain, completed using reference TRBV7-2 and TRBJ1-1, is GAGVSQSPSNKVTEKGKDVELRCDPISGHTALYWYRQSLGQGLEFLIYFQGNSAPDKSGLPSDRFSAERTGGSVSTLTIQRTQQEDSAVYLCASSLSGTVNTEAFFGQGTRLTVV.

This clonotype turned up a few times. The V call is TRBV18, the J call TRBJ2-1; D is tentatively TRBD1 or TRBD2 (5 bases each). CDR3 length equals 17 residues. V was shortened by 4 bases and J by 3 bases, with 19 bases between the two germline ends. CDR1 is KGHSH and CDR2 is LQKENI in the germline V gene. The CDR3 DNA is TGTGCCAGCTCACGGGCCAGGGCTAGCACGATCTACAATGAGCAGTTCTTC. Amino acid sequence: CASSRARASTIYNEQFF.

The chain is built from TRBV4-2 and TRBJ2-1; 8 nucleotides line up with TRBD2. This CDR3 is built from 18 residues. The germline V gene encodes CDR1 LGHNA and CDR2 YNFKEQ. J gave up 0 bases and V 0 bases, and 7 bases lay outside the gene matches. Here the CDR3 reads CASSQDLSGGPSYNEQFF. The CDR3 DNA sequence: TGTGCCAGCAGCCAAGATTTGAGCGGGGGCCCCTCCTACAATGAGCAGTTCTTC.

This clonotype was detected only a few times. The chain is built from TRBV4-1 and TRBJ1-2; the D is unclear. The V and J ends lost 0 bases and 8 bases respectively, with 10 bases between them. Germline loops: CDR1 MGHRA, CDR2 YSYEKL. This CDR3 region has 13 residues. The CDR3 nucleotides are TGCGCCAGCAGCCAAGACGAGGGAATGGGCTACACCTTC. Its translation is CASSQDEGMGYTF.

This chain joins TRBV20-1 and TRBJ1-1; TRBD1 might be the D (5 bases). CDR3 length: 13 amino acids. Germline V CDR1 and CDR2: DFQATT, SNEGSKA (reference sequence). Trimming pared 6 bases from V and 1 base from J, leaving 12 bases between. CDR3 DNA: TGCAGTGCAGCGGACACCTCGAACACTGAAGCTTTCTTT. Residues: CSAADTSNTEAFF.

The chain links TRBV27 to TRBJ2-4; D is unresolved. The CDR3 consists of 14 residues. CDR1 MNHEY and CDR2 SMNVEV come from the germline V gene (reference sequence). V was clipped by 6 bases and J by 1 base, with 10 bases between them. The CDR3 DNA follows: TGTGCCAGCAGCATCTCGCGGGCCAAAAACATTCAGTACTTC. It encodes CASSISRAKNIQYF.

This clonotype has only a few counts. The rearrangement links TRBV9 to TRBJ2-1; D not resolved. Trimming took 3 bases from V and 6 from J, leaving 10 bases between them. The germline gives CDR1 SGDLS, CDR2 YYNGEE. CDR3 length: 13 amino acids. The CDR3 DNA sequence: TGTGCCAGCAGCGGACAATTCGTCAATGAGCAGTTCTTC. It codes for CASSGQFVNEQFF.

This chain uses TRBV7-3 with TRBJ2-1; 10 nucleotides align to TRBD2. This CDR3 comprises 16 residues. The J segment lost 0 bases and the V segment lost 5 bases, leaving 4 bases of the junction unmatched. Germline CDR1 SGHTA, CDR2 FQGTGA. This CDR3 is CASSPTSGTSYNEQFF. The CDR3 DNA reads as TGTGCCAGCAGCCCAACTAGCGGGACCTCCTACAATGAGCAGTTCTTC.

The chain combines TRBV30 with TRBJ2-7; D is perhaps TRBD1 (7 bases). Germline CDR1 GTSNPN, CDR2 SVGIG (reference sequence). This CDR3 contains 15 residues. The germline V and J ends were trimmed by 0 bases and 3 bases, with 15 bases remaining between them. This CDR3 is CAWSVLDRRDYEQYF. The CDR3 DNA follows: TGTGCCTGGAGTGTACTGGACAGGAGGGACTACGAGCAGTACTTC.

The V gene is TRBV2, the J gene TRBJ1-2; D is unclear. Trimming took 7 bases from V and 6 from J, leaving 9 bases between them. From germline, CDR1 is SNHLY and CDR2 FYNNEI. The CDR3 has 11 residues. The CDR3 loop is CASTVGDGYTF. In DNA, the CDR3 is TGTGCCAGCACGGTGGGCGATGGCTACACCTTC.

This clonotype was counted ten times or more. V and J are TRBV7-2 and TRBJ2-1; TRBD2 matches at 11 bases. The CDR3 runs 14 residues. Trimming at V came to 5 bases and at J to 8 bases, leaving 5 bases not matched to a gene. CDR1 SGHTA and CDR2 FQGNSA come from the germline V gene. This chain's CDR3 is CASSPQGLADEQFF. The CDR3 coding sequence is TGTGCCAGCAGCCCCCAGGGACTAGCGGATGAGCAGTTCTTC.